A selection of T cell receptor beta chains follows, all from one sample in a study of blood T cell repertoires in COVID-19. Assay used: immunoSEQ multiplex PCR; TCRdb lists only in-frame clones, some missing. The sample records 250,000 or so clones, approximately 88% being singletons. The sequencing input was PBMCs or T cells enriched from blood (not recorded which). The receptors originated from a woman aged 25 to 39 with acute COVID-19. The CDR3 runs from the conserved cysteine through the conserved F or W. D genes are given only for firm matches. Some rows mark clone size as missing; the rest say once, few, many or name a class of expanded clone.

cdr3_aa,cdr3_nt,v_call,d_call,clone_size,j_call
CASSLAGRDSPLHF,TGTGCCAGCTCACTTGCGGGGCGGGATTCACCCCTCCACTTT,TRBV18,.,once,TRBJ1-6
CASSQDGTSGGYEQYF,TGTGCCAGCAGCCAAGACGGGACTAGCGGGGGGTACGAGCAGTACTTC,TRBV4-2,TRBD2,many,TRBJ2-7
CSARGREKLFF,TGCAGTGCAAGGGGGCGGGAAAAACTGTTTTTT,TRBV20-1,TRBD1,.,TRBJ1-4
CASSPRTDSKQYF,TGCGCCAGCAGCCCCCGGACAGATAGTAAGCAGTACTTC,TRBV5-1,.,once,TRBJ2-7
CASSLDTGDYTEAFF,TGTGCCAGCAGCTTAGATACAGGGGATTACACTGAAGCTTTCTTT,TRBV7-8,TRBD1,.,TRBJ1-1
CASSPPGGAGDSGANVLTF,TGTGCCAGCAGCCCCCCGGGCGGGGCGGGGGATTCTGGGGCCAACGTCCTGACTTTC,TRBV3-1/TRBV3-2,TRBD2,.,TRBJ2-6
CASSFRGIVTGELFF,TGTGCCAGCAGCTTCAGGGGAATCGTCACCGGGGAGCTGTTTTTT,TRBV11-2,.,.,TRBJ2-2
CASSPESRAGKYGYTF,TGTGCCAGCTCACCAGAAAGTCGGGCAGGGAAGTATGGCTACACCTTC,TRBV18,.,.,TRBJ1-2
CATSRETGTYEQYF,TGTGCCACCAGCAGAGAAACAGGCACCTACGAGCAGTACTTC,TRBV15,.,.,TRBJ2-7
CASSPRTSGGAWSTGELFF,TGTGCCAGCAGCCCCCGGACTAGCGGGGGGGCGTGGAGCACCGGGGAGCTGTTTTTT,TRBV2,TRBD2,.,TRBJ2-2
CASSSSGVAGNQPQHF,TGTGCCAGCAGCTCGTCAGGGGTGGCGGGCAATCAGCCCCAGCATTTT,TRBV7-2,.,.,TRBJ1-5
CASSQTRIPNYEQYF,TGTGCCAGCAGCCAGACTCGGATACCAAACTACGAGCAGTACTTC,TRBV7-9,.,.,TRBJ2-7
CASSPRTGRRNQPQHF,TGTGCCAGCAGTCCAAGGACAGGGAGGCGCAATCAGCCCCAGCATTTT,TRBV27,TRBD1,.,TRBJ1-5
CASSSELAWDEKLFF,TGTGCCAGCAGCTCCGAACTAGCCTGGGATGAAAAACTGTTTTTT,TRBV7-9,.,.,TRBJ1-4
CSVVLAGETQYF,TGCAGCGTTGTACTAGCGGGAGAGACCCAGTACTTC,TRBV29-1,TRBD2,.,TRBJ2-5
CSVGWAGGGKLFF,TGCAGCGTTGGTTGGGCGGGGGGAGGAAAACTGTTTTTT,TRBV29-1,.,.,TRBJ1-4
CSVKYGIGYTF,TGCAGTGTCAAGTACGGGATTGGCTACACCTTC,TRBV20-1,.,.,TRBJ1-2
CASSPRDRVSEAFF,TGTGCCAGTAGTCCCCGGGACAGGGTATCTGAAGCTTTCTTT,TRBV19,TRBD1,.,TRBJ1-1
CASSEGATGNQPQHF,TGTGCCAGCAGTGAAGGGGCGACCGGCAATCAGCCCCAGCATTTT,TRBV2,.,.,TRBJ1-5
CASSLLAGGRNEQFF,TGTGCCAGCAGCCTTCTAGCGGGGGGGCGAAATGAGCAGTTCTTC,TRBV7-8,TRBD2,.,TRBJ2-1
CASRRTGTGTEAFF,TGTGCCAGCAGGCGTACAGGGACGGGCACTGAAGCTTTCTTT,TRBV6-5,.,.,TRBJ1-1
CASSTSGGASGANVLTF,TGTGCCAGCAGTACTAGCGGGGGGGCTTCTGGGGCCAACGTCCTGACTTTC,TRBV6-4,TRBD2,few,TRBJ2-6
CSAPTNTEAFF,TGCAGTGCCCCGACAAACACTGAAGCTTTCTTT,TRBV20-1,.,.,TRBJ1-1
CASSPGRDTEAFF,TGTGCCAGCTCACCGGGCAGGGACACTGAAGCTTTCTTT,TRBV18,.,.,TRBJ1-1
CASSPVIGRGRLDTIYF,TGTGCCAGCTCACCCGTTATTGGCAGGGGGCGCCTGGACACCATATATTTT,TRBV18,TRBD1,.,TRBJ1-3
CASSQTGSFTDTQYF,TGTGCCAGCAGCCAAACTGGGAGTTTTACAGATACGCAGTATTTT,TRBV7-2,.,.,TRBJ2-3
CASSQEGGGLDTQYF,TGCGCCAGCAGCCAAGAAGGCGGGGGGCTGGATACGCAGTATTTT,TRBV4-3,TRBD2,.,TRBJ2-3
CAISGLYEQYF,TGTGCCATCAGTGGCCTATACGAGCAGTACTTC,TRBV10-3,.,.,TRBJ2-7
CASSLAIPGLLYEQYF,TGTGCCAGCAGCTTAGCGATCCCGGGACTTCTCTACGAGCAGTACTTC,TRBV7-9,.,.,TRBJ2-7
CATSDLSGQRVNQPQHF,TGTGCCACCAGTGATTTATCCGGACAAAGGGTTAATCAGCCCCAGCATTTT,TRBV24-1,.,.,TRBJ1-5
CAWSVGTGTNEQFF,TGTGCCTGGAGTGTAGGGACAGGGACTAATGAGCAGTTCTTC,TRBV30,TRBD1,.,TRBJ2-1
CAGRQGANAGELFF,TGTGCCGGAAGACAGGGGGCTAACGCCGGGGAGCTGTTTTTT,TRBV6-5,TRBD1,few,TRBJ2-2
CASSDAGAREFSSYEQYF,TGTGCCAGCAGTGATGCGGGGGCCCGCGAGTTTAGCTCCTACGAGCAGTACTTC,TRBV6-1,.,.,TRBJ2-7
CASSLSTPGEQYF,TGCGCCAGCAGCTTATCGACACCGGGGGAGCAGTACTTC,TRBV5-1,.,.,TRBJ2-7
CASSPGGLITEAFF,TGCGCCAGCAGCCCGGGGGGTTTGATCACTGAAGCTTTCTTT,TRBV5-1,.,.,TRBJ1-1
CASSPPRVLNQPQHF,TGTGCCAGCAGTCCCCCCAGGGTGCTCAATCAGCCCCAGCATTTT,TRBV28,.,.,TRBJ1-5
CASSQGGPSYEQYF,TGTGCCAGCAGCCAAGGAGGGCCCTCCTACGAGCAGTACTTC,TRBV11-2,.,once,TRBJ2-7
CASSRPTSGGEETQYF,TGTGCCAGCAGCCGTCCGACTAGCGGGGGAGAGGAGACCCAGTACTTC,TRBV11-2,TRBD2,.,TRBJ2-5
CASSLGQGQETQYF,TGTGCCAGCAGCTTGGGACAGGGACAAGAGACCCAGTACTTC,TRBV7-2,TRBD1,.,TRBJ2-5
CASTRTSGGPDTQYF,TGTGCCAGTACCAGGACTAGCGGGGGCCCAGATACGCAGTATTTT,TRBV19,TRBD2,.,TRBJ2-3
CASSPGGGAKNIQYF,TGTGCCAGCTCACCGGGCGGGGGAGCCAAAAACATTCAGTACTTC,TRBV18,TRBD2,.,TRBJ2-4
CASSSQTSGGSTDTQYF,TGTGCCAGCAGCTCCCAAACTAGCGGGGGAAGCACAGATACGCAGTATTTT,TRBV7-2,TRBD2,.,TRBJ2-3
CASSVQRGGDEKLFF,TGCGCCAGCAGTGTCCAACGGGGTGGTGATGAAAAACTGTTTTTT,TRBV10-2,.,.,TRBJ1-4
CASSSRAGNEKLFF,TGTGCCAGCAGCTCGAGGGCCGGGAATGAAAAACTGTTTTTT,TRBV13,.,.,TRBJ1-4
CASSGRGLGGYTEAFF,TGTGCCAGCAGCGGCAGAGGTCTCGGGGGGTACACTGAAGCTTTCTTT,TRBV7-9,.,.,TRBJ1-1
CASSPWTGVTEAFF,TGTGCCAGCAGTCCTTGGACAGGGGTAACTGAAGCTTTCTTT,TRBV9,TRBD1,.,TRBJ1-1
CASSLTGGNQPQHF,TGTGCCAGCAGCTTAACAGGGGGCAATCAGCCCCAGCATTTT,TRBV7-2,TRBD1,.,TRBJ1-5